The clone carrying this TCR beta chain was seen at least ten times. V gave up 1 base and J gave up 0 bases, with 7 bases separating them. In germline, CDR1 is SGHVS, CDR2 FQNEAQ. This CDR3 contains 16 residues. This entry belongs to a study of T cells after yellow fever vaccination. Study as a whole: CD3, CD45RA, CCR7 and CD95 guided sorting of the EM, EMRA, CM and Tscm memory subsets. Study-level points and caveats: Weaker, the secondary response peaked sooner, at day 5 versus 15. After the booster, around 95% of CD4 and 88% of CD8 primary-response clones were re-detected.

Making TCR cDNA involved 5'RACE template switching, which added UMIs and a universal primer site. TCRdb recomputed calls from the 5' RACE reads with MiXCR, one row per CDR3 protein. The sample carries roughly 32,000 distinct CDR3 sequences, less than 8% recorded once. This sequence was found in a man between 18 and 35 years old who received the YFV17D yellow fever vaccine. This chain connects TRBV7-8 to TRBJ2-6; no clear D gene. Sequencing used PBMCs, either bulk or a sorted T-cell subset (CD4+, CD8+, memory, or dextramer-sorted; not recorded which), obtained on the day of the first yellow fever vaccination. The CDR3 sequence: CASSLEFSSGANVLTF. The CDR3 nucleotides read TGTGCCAGCAGCTTAGAATTTAGCTCTGGGGCCAACGTCCTGACTTTC. The whole variable domain, remainder taken from reference TRBV7-8 and TRBJ2-6, is GAGVSQSPRYKVAKRGQDVALRCDPISGHVSLFWYQQALGQGPEFLTYFQNEAQLDKSGLPSDRFFAERPEGSVSTLKIQRTQQEDSAVYLCASSLEFSSGANVLTFGAGSRLTVL.